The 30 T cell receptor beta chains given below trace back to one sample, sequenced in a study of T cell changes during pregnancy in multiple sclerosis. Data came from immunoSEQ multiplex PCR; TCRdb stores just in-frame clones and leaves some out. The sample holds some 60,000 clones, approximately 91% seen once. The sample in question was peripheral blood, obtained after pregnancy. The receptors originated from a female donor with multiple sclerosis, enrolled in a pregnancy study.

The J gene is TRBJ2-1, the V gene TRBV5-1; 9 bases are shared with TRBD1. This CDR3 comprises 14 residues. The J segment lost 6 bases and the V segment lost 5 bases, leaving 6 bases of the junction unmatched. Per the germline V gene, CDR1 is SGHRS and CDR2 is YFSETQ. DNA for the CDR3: TGCGCCAGCAGAGACAGGGGGTCCCCCAATGAGCAGTTCTTC. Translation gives CASRDRGSPNEQFF.

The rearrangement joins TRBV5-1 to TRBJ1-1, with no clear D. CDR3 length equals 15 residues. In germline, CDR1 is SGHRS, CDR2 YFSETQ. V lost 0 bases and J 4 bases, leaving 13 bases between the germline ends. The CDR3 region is CASSLGEIPSTEAFF. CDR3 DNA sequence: TGCGCCAGCAGCTTGGGTGAGATCCCCTCCACTGAAGCTTTCTTT.

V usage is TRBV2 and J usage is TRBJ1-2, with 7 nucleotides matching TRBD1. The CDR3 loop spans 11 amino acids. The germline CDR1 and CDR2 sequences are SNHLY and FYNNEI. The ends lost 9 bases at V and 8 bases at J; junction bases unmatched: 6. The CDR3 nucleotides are TGTGCCAGTGGGACAGTCGGCGGCTACACCTTC. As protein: CASGTVGGYTF.

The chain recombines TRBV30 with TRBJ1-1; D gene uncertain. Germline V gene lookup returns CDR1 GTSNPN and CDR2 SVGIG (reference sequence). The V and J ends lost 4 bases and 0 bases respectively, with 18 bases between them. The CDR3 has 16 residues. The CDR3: CAWTLMESYMNTEAFF. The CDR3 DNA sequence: TGTGCCTGGACCCTAATGGAGAGCTACATGAACACTGAAGCTTTCTTT.

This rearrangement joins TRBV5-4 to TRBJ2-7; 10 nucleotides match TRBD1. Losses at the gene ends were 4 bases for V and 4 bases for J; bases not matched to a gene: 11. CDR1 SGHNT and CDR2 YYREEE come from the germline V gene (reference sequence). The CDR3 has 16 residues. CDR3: CASSASPGQGKYEQYF. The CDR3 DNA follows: TGTGCCAGCAGCGCATCCCCGGGACAGGGGAAATACGAGCAGTACTTC.

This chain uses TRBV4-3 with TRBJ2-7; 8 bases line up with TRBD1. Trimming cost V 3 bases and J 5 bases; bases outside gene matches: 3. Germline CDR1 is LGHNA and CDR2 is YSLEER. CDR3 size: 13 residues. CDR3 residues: CASSQDRDHEQYF. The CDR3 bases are TGCGCCAGCAGCCAGGACAGGGACCACGAGCAGTACTTC.

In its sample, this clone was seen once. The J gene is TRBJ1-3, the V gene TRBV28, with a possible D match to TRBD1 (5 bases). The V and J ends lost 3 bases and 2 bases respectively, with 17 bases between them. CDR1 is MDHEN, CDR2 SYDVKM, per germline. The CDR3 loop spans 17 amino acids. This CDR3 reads CASSFSRQTHTGNTIYF. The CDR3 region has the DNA TGTGCCAGCAGTTTCTCCCGACAGACTCACACTGGAAACACCATATATTTT.

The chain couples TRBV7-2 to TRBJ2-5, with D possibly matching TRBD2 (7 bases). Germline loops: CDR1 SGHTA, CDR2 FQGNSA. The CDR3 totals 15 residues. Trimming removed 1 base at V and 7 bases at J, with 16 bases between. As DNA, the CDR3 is TGTGCCAGCAGCTTAGATGCGGGGGCACTTCGGACCCAGTACTTC. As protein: CASSLDAGALRTQYF.

The CDR3 DNA reads TGTGCCTGGAGTCCCTCTTGGGGGGGGCCTAACGGCGAGCAGTACTTC. Residues: CAWSPSWGGPNGEQYF. V gene TRBV30 combines with J gene TRBJ2-7, with a weak D call TRBD2 (7 bases). The ends were cut back, 2 bases at V and 6 bases at J, with 23 bases in the middle. CDR1 and CDR2 (germline): GTSNPN, SVGIG (reference sequence). The CDR3 has 16 residues. The full variable domain, its missing parts supplied by reference TRBV30 and TRBJ2-7, is SQTIHQWPATLVQPVGSPLSLECTVEGTSNPNLYWYRQAAGRGLQLLFYSVGIGQISSEVPQNLSASRPQDRQFILSSKKLLLSDSGFYLCAWSPSWGGPNGEQYFGPGTRLTVT.

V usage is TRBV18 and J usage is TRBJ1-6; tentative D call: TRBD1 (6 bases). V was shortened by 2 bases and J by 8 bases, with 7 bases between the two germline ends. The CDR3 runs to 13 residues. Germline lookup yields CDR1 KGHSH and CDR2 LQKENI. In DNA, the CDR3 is TGTGCCAGCTCACCAGGGGGCCATTCACCCCTCCACTTT. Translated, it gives CASSPGGHSPLHF.

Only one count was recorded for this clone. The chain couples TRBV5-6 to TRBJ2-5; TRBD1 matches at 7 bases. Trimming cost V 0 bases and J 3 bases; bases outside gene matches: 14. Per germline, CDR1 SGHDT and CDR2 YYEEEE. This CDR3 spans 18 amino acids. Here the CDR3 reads CASSLGDGSGGWEETQYF. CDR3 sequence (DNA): TGTGCCAGCAGCTTGGGTGATGGGTCAGGGGGTTGGGAAGAGACCCAGTACTTC.

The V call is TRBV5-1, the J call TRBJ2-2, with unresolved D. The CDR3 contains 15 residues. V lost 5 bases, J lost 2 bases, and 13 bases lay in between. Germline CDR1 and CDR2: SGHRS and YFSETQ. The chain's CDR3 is CASRPAGLNTGELFF. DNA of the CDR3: TGCGCCAGCAGGCCGGCCGGGTTAAACACCGGGGAGCTGTTTTTT.

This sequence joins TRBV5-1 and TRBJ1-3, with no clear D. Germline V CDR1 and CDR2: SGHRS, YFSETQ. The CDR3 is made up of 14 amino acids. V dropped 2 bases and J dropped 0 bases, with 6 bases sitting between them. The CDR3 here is CASSFSDSGNTIYF. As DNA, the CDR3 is TGCGCCAGCAGCTTCTCAGACTCTGGAAACACCATATATTTT.

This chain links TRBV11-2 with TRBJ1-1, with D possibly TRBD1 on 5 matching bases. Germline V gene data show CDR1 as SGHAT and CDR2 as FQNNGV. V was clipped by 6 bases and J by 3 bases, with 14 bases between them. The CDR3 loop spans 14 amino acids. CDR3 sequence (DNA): TGTGCCAGCAGTTTTGACAGATTGTACACTGAAGCTTTCTTT. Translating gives CASSFDRLYTEAFF.

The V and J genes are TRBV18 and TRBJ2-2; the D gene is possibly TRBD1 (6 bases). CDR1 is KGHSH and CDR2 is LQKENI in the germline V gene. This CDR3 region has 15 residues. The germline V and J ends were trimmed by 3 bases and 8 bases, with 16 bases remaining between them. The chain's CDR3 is CASSPGQTYWGELFF. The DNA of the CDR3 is TGTGCCAGCTCACCCGGACAGACCTATTGGGGGGAGCTGTTTTTT.

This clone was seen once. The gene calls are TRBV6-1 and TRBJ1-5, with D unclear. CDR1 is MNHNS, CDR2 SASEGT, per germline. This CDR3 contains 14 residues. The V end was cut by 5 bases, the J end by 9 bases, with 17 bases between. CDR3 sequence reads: CASSPGTEVLPQHF. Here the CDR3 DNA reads TGTGCCAGCAGTCCAGGAACGGAGGTTTTGCCCCAGCATTTT.

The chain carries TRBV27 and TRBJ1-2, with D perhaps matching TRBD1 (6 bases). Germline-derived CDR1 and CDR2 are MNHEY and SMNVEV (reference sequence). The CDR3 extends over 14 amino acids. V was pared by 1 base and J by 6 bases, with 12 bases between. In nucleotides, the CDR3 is TGTGCCAGCAGTTTATTGGGAACAGGGAATGGCTACACCTTC. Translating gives CASSLLGTGNGYTF.

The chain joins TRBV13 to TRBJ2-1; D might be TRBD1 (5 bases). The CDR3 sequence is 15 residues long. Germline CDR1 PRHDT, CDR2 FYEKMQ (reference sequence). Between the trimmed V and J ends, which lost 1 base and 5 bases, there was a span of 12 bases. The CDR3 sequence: CASSLEGSTHNEQFF. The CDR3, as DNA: TGTGCCAGCAGCTTAGAGGGGTCAACCCACAATGAGCAGTTCTTC.

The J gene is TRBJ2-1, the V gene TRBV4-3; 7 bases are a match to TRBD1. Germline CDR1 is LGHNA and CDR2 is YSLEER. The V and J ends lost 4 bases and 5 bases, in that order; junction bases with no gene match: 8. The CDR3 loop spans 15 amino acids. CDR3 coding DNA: TGCGCCAGCAGCCCCTGGGACAGATTTAACAATGAGCAGTTCTTC. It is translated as CASSPWDRFNNEQFF.

The CDR3 here is CASSEFTGSATNEKLFF. The CDR3 DNA reads TGTGCCAGCAGTGAATTTACAGGCAGTGCAACTAATGAAAAACTGTTTTTT. The chain couples TRBV25-1 to TRBJ1-4; D is possibly TRBD1 (5 bases). The CDR3 loop spans 17 amino acids. The V end was cut by 1 base, the J end by 0 bases, with 12 bases between. The V gene's germline CDR1 is MGHDK and CDR2 SYGVNS.

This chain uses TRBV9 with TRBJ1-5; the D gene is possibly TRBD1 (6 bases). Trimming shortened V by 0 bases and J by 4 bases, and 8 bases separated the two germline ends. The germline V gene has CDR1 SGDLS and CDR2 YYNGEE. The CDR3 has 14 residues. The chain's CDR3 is CASSVEGGNQPQHF. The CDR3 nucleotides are TGTGCCAGCAGCGTAGAGGGGGGGAATCAGCCCCAGCATTTT.

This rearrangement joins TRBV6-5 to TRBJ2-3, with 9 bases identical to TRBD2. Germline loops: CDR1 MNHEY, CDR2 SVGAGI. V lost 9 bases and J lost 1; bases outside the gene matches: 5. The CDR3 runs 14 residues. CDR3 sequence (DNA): TGTGCCAGTAGCGGGGGCGCCCGCACAGATACGCAGTATTTT. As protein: CASSGGARTDTQYF.

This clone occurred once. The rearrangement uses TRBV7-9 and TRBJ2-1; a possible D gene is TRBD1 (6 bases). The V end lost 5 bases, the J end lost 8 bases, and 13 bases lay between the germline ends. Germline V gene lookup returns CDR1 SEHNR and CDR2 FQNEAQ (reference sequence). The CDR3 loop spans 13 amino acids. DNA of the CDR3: TGTGCCAGCAGCCCTACAGGGTGGGATGAGCAGTTCTTC. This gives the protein CASSPTGWDEQFF.

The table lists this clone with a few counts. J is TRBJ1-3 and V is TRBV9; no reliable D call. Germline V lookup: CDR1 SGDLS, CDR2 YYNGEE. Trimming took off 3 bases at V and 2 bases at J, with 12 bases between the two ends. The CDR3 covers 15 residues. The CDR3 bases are TGTGCCAGCAGCGCGGGAGGTCTACCTGGAAACACCATATATTTT. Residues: CASSAGGLPGNTIYF.

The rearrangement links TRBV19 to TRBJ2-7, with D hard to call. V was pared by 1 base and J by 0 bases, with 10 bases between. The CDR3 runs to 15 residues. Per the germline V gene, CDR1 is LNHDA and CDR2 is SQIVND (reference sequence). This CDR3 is CASSIGAGDSYEQYF. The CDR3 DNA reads TGTGCCAGTAGTATAGGGGCAGGTGACTCCTACGAGCAGTACTTC.

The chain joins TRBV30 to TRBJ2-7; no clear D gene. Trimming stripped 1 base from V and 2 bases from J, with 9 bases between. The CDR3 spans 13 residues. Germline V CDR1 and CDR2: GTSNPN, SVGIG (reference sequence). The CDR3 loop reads CAWSALAPYEQYF. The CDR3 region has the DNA TGTGCCTGGAGTGCCTTGGCTCCCTACGAGCAGTACTTC.

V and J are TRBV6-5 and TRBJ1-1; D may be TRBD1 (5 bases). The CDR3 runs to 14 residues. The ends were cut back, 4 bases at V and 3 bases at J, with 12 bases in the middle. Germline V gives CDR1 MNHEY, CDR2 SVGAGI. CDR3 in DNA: TGTGCCAGCAGTTGGGGAGGGGCTGACACTGAAGCTTTCTTT. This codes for CASSWGGADTEAFF.

The CDR3 bases are TGTGCCCCCTGGCGGGGGGCCCAAACTAGCACAGATACGCAGTATTTT. It yields the protein CAPWRGAQTSTDTQYF. The chain carries TRBV19 and TRBJ2-3; the match to TRBD2 covers 8 bases. The germline V gene has CDR1 LNHDA and CDR2 SQIVND (reference sequence). Trimming at V came to 11 bases and at J to 0 bases, leaving 13 bases not matched to a gene. The CDR3 runs to 16 residues.

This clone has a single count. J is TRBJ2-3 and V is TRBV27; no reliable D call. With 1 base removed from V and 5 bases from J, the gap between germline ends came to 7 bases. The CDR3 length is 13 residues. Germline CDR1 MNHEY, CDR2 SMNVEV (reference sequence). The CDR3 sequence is CASSLWAEDTQYF. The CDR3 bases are TGTGCCAGCAGTTTATGGGCAGAAGATACGCAGTATTTT.

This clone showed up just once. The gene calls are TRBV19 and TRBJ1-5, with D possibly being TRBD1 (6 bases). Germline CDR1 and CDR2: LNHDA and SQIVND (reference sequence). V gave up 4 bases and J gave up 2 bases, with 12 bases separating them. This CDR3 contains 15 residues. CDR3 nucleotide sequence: TGTGCCAGTAGTAACAGGGCAGGGGGCAATCAGCCCCAGCATTTT. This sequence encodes CASSNRAGGNQPQHF.